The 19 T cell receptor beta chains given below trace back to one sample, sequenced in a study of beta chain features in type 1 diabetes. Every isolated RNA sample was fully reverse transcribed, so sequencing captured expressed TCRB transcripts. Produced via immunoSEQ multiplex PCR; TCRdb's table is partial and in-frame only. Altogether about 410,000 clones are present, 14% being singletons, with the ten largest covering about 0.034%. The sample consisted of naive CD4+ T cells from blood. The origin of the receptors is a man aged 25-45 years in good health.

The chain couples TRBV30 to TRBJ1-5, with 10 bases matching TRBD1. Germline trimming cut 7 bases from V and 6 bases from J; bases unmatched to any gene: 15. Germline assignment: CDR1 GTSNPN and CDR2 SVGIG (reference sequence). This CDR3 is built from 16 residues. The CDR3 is CASTISGTGASQPQHF. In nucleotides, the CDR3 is TGTGCCTCCACGATTTCCGGGACAGGGGCTTCTCAGCCCCAGCATTTT. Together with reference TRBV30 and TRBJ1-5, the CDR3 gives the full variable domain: SQTIHQWPATLVQPVGSPLSLECTVEGTSNPNLYWYRQAAGRGLQLLFYSVGIGQISSEVPQNLSASRPQDRQFILSSKKLLLSDSGFYLCASTISGTGASQPQHFGDGTRLSIL.

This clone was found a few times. The CDR3 loop reads CASSLIAGGQETQYF. The CDR3 DNA sequence: TGTGCCAGCAGCTTGATAGCGGGGGGACAAGAGACCCAGTACTTC. V gene TRBV7-2 combines with J gene TRBJ2-5; TRBD2 matches at 10 bases. This CDR3 is built from 15 residues. V was clipped by 3 bases and J by 2 bases; unmatched bases: 3. Per the germline V gene, CDR1 is SGHTA and CDR2 is FQGNSA.

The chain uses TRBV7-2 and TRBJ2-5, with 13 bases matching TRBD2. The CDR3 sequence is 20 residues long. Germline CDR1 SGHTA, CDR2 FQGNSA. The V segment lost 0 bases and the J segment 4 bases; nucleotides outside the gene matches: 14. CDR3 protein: CASSLAGPRLAGGPRETQYF. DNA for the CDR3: TGTGCCAGCAGCTTAGCGGGACCCCGACTAGCGGGGGGCCCCAGAGAGACCCAGTACTTC.

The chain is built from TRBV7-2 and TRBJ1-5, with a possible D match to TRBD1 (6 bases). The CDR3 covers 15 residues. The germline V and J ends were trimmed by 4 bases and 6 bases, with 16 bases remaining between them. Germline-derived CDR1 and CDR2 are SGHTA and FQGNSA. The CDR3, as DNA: TGTGCCAGCAGCTCTAGGGGGGGCGAAGGTCAGCCCCAGCATTTT. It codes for CASSSRGGEGQPQHF.

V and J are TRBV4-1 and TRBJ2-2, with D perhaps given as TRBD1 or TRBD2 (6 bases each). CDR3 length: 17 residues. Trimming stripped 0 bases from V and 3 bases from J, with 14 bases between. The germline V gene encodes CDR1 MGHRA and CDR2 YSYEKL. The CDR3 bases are TGCGCCAGCAGCCAAGATCTTGGGGGGCAAGACACCGGGGAGCTGTTTTTT. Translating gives CASSQDLGGQDTGELFF.

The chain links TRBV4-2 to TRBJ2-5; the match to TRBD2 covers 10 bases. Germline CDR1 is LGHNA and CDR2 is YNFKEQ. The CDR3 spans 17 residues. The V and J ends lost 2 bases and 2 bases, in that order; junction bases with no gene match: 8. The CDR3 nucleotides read TGTGCCAGCAGCCAAATGGATACTAGCGGGATGCAAGAGACCCAGTACTTC. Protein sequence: CASSQMDTSGMQETQYF.

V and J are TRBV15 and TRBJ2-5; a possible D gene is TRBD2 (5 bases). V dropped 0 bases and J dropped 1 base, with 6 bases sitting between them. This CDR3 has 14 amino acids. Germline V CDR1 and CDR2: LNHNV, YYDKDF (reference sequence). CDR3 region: CATSRDAGQETQYF. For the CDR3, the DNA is TGTGCCACCAGCAGAGACGCGGGCCAAGAGACCCAGTACTTC.

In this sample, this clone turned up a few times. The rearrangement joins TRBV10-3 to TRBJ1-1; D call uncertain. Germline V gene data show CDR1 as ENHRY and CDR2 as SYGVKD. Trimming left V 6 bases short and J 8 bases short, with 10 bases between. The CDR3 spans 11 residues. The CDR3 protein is CAIRATAEAFF. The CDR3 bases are TGTGCCATCAGAGCAACAGCGGAAGCTTTCTTT.

The CDR3 DNA reads TGTGCCAGTAGTCTAAACGCTCAAGAGACCCAGTACTTC. As protein: CASSLNAQETQYF. The chain combines TRBV19 with TRBJ2-5; unclear D gene. Germline lookup yields CDR1 LNHDA and CDR2 SQIVND (reference sequence). The V end was cut by 5 bases, the J end by 2 bases, with 9 bases between. CDR3 size: 13 residues. Using reference TRBV19 and TRBJ2-5 for the parts outside the CDR3, the full variable domain is DGGITQSPKYLFRKEGQNVTLSCEQNLNHDAMYWYRQDPGQGLRLIYYSQIVNDFQKGDIAEGYSVSREKKESFPLTVTSAQKNPTAFYLCASSLNAQETQYFGPGTRLLVL.

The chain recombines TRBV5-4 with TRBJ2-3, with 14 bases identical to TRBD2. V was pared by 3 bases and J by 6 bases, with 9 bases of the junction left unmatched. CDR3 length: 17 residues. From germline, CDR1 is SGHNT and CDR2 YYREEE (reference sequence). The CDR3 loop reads CASSSGTSGSKSDTQYF. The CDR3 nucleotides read TGTGCCAGCAGCTCCGGGACTAGCGGGAGCAAGTCGGATACGCAGTATTTT.

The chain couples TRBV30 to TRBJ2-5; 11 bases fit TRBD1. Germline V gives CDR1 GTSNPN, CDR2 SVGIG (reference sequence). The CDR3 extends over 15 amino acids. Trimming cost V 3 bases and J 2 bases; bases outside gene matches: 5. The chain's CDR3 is CAWSRTGGWQETQYF. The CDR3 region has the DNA TGTGCCTGGAGCCGGACAGGGGGCTGGCAAGAGACCCAGTACTTC.

CDR3 region: CASTQGGAETQYF. CDR3 nucleotide sequence: TGTGCCAGCACCCAGGGAGGGGCAGAGACCCAGTACTTC. The V gene is TRBV6-1, the J gene TRBJ2-5; TRBD2 matches 7 bases. After removal of 7 bases from V and 4 bases from J, the junction contained 6 bases not matched to a gene. The length of the CDR3 is 13 residues. Germline CDR1 and CDR2: MNHNS and SASEGT.

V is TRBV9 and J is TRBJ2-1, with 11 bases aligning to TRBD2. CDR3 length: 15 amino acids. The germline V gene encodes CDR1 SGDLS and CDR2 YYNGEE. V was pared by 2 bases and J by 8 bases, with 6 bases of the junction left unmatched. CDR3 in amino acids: CASSVSTSGSDEQFF. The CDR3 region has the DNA TGTGCCAGCAGCGTCTCTACTAGCGGGAGCGATGAGCAGTTCTTC.

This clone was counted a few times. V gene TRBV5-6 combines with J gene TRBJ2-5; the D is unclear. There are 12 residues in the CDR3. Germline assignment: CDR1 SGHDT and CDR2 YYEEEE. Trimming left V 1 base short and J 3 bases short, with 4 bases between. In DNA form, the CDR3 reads TGTGCCAGCAGCTTGCTCGAAGAGACCCAGTACTTC. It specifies CASSLLEETQYF.

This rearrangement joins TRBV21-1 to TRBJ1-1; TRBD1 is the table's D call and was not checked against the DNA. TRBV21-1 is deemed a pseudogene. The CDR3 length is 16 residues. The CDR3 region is CASSTPWGTGDTEAFF. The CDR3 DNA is TGTGCCAGCAGCACTCCGTGGGGGACAGGGGACACTGAAGCTTTCTTT.

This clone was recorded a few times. CDR3 nucleotide sequence: TGCAGTGCCCTGGTCGGAAACACCATATATTTT. It specifies CSALVGNTIYF. The chain combines TRBV20-1 with TRBJ1-3; D uncertain. The CDR3 totals 11 residues. V gave up 6 bases and J gave up 4 bases, with 7 bases separating them. Germline V gives CDR1 DFQATT, CDR2 SNEGSKA (reference sequence).

CDR3 region: CASSISRGGEQYV. CDR3 nucleotide sequence: TGTGCCAGTAGTATAAGTCGAGGGGGCGAGCAGTACGTC. The chain has TRBV19 and TRBJ2-7, with D possibly being TRBD1 (6 bases). The CDR3 totals 13 residues. The germline V gene has CDR1 LNHDA and CDR2 SQIVND (reference sequence). V was pared by 2 bases and J by 6 bases, with 11 bases between.

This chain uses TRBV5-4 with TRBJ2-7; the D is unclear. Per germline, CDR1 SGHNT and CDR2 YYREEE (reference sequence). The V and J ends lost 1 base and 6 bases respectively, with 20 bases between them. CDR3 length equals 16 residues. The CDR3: CASSLTAAGLATEQYV. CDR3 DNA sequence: TGTGCCAGCAGCTTGACAGCCGCTGGTCTTGCGACCGAGCAGTACGTC.

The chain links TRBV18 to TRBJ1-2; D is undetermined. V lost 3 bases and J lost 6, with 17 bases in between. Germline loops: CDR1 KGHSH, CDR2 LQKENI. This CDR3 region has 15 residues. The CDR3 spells CASSPDSSQRNGYTF. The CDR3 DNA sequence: TGTGCCAGCTCACCCGATTCGTCCCAGAGGAATGGCTACACCTTC.